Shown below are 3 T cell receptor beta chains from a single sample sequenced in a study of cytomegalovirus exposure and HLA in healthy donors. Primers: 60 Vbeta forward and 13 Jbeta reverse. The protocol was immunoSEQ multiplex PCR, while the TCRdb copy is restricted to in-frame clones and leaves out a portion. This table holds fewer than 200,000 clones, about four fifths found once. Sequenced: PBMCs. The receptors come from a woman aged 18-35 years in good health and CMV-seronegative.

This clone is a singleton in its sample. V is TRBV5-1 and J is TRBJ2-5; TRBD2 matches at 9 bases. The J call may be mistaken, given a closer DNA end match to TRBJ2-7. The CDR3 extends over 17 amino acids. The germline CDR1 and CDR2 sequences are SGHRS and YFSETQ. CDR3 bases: TGCGCCAGCAGCTTGGAGGCCGGGACTAGCTGGACCTACGAGCAGTACTTC. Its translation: CASSLEAGTSWTYEQYF.

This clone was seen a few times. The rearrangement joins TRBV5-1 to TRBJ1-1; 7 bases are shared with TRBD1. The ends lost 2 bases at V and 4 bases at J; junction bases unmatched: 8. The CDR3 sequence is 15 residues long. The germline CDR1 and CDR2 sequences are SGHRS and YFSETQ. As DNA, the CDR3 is TGCGCCAGCAGCTTCGACAGGGTCGGGGTCACTGAAGCTTTCTTT. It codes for CASSFDRVGVTEAFF.

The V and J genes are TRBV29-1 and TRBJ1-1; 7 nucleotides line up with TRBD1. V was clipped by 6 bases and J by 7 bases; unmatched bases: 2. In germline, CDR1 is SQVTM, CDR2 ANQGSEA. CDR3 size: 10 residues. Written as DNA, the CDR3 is TGCAGCGTAGGGGGCGTTGAAGCTTTCTTT. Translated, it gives CSVGGVEAFF.